This T cell receptor beta chain came from a study of cytomegalovirus exposure and HLA in healthy donors. This clone was found a few times. The antigen is unknown. V lost 0 bases to trimming and J lost 4 bases, with 10 bases between them. The CDR3 loop spans 14 amino acids. Germline lookup yields CDR1 SGDLS and CDR2 YYNGEE. Overall study results and limits: Analysis was carried out at a later point, and it linked a missense DCLRE1C variant to TCR beta V- and J-gene trimming. Among the sequence variants, a highly shared cluster was likely an artifact of sequencing.

The PCR was carried out with 60 Vbeta primers and 13 Jbeta primers. Sequencing used immunoSEQ multiplex PCR; TCRdb keeps in-frame clones, though not all of them. The sample gives tens of thousands of clones, more than 70% of which show up once; around 10% is in the top ten. This TCR came from a woman aged 40 to 55 in good health and CMV-seropositive. Sequenced sample: PBMCs. This chain uses TRBV9 with TRBJ2-5; no firm D call. DNA for the CDR3: TGTGCCAGCAGCGTAGAACAGTCCTCAGAGACCCAGTACTTC. Translated, it gives CASSVEQSSETQYF.